What follows are 10 T cell receptor beta chains derived from one specimen sequenced in a study of blood T cell repertoires in COVID-19 (TCRdb year 2020). Libraries were constructed by the immunoSEQ multiplex PCR assay. The source is immuneACCESS, and TCRdb retained only in-frame sequences with V and J called. Part of the clones is not carried over; for the studies checked, unresolved V genes explain less than half of this, and the remainder is unexplained. Across this sample there are approximately 160,000 clones, with around 84% seen only once. The ten top clones hold roughly 19% of the sample. Specimen: peripheral blood. These TCRs come from a woman of 80 years or more with acute or convalescent COVID-19.

This clone has at least ten counts. The chain has TRBV10-3 and TRBJ1-2; the D is unclear. The germline V gene encodes CDR1 ENHRY and CDR2 SYGVKD. Trimming removed 3 bases at V and 12 bases at J, with 14 bases between. The CDR3 is 12 amino acids. The CDR3 is CAISDPRTLHTF. The CDR3, as DNA: TGTGCCATCAGTGACCCCAGGACTCTCCACACCTTC.

This clone has just one count. The chain is built from TRBV24-1 and TRBJ2-2; 13 bases match TRBD2. The CDR3 loop spans 18 amino acids. J was trimmed by 7 bases and V by 2 bases; bases with no gene match: 9. Germline CDR1 reads KGHDR; CDR2 reads SFDVKD. The CDR3 region has the DNA TGTGCCACCAGTGATTCACGACTAGCGGGAGGTATCAACGGGGAGCTGTTTTTT. As protein: CATSDSRLAGGINGELFF.

The chain employs TRBV15 and TRBJ2-3, with TRBD2 matching 7 bases. The V segment lost 5 bases and the J segment 4 bases; nucleotides outside the gene matches: 9. Germline V gives CDR1 LNHNV, CDR2 YYDKDF (reference sequence). The CDR3 runs 15 residues. The CDR3 region is CATSYAPGRADTQYF. CDR3 nucleotide sequence: TGTGCCACCAGCTATGCTCCAGGGAGGGCAGATACGCAGTATTTT.

This clone was counted between two and nine times. The CDR3 is CSATQGYEQYF. In nucleotides, the CDR3 is TGCAGTGCTACACAGGGCTACGAGCAGTACTTC. J is TRBJ2-7 and V is TRBV20-1; TRBD1 is a possible D gene (6 bases). Per the germline V gene, CDR1 is DFQATT and CDR2 is SNEGSKA (reference sequence). The CDR3 runs to 11 residues. The ends were cut back, 4 bases at V and 3 bases at J, with 7 bases in the middle.

This chain joins TRBV3-1 (or the pseudogene TRBV3-2) and TRBJ2-2, with 12 bases fitting TRBD1. This CDR3 is built from 17 residues. Trimming removed 4 bases from V and 7 bases from J; junction bases left unmatched: 10. Germline lookup yields CDR1 LGHDT and CDR2 YNNKEL (reference sequence). CDR3 residues: CASSLYAGTGGIGELFF. The CDR3 nucleotides read TGTGCCAGCAGCCTTTACGCCGGGACAGGGGGCATCGGGGAGCTGTTTTTT.

This clone was found once. This chain joins TRBV6-6 and TRBJ1-6; a possible D gene is TRBD1 (5 bases). The V gene lost 6 bases and the J gene lost 7 bases, with 16 bases spanning the gap. Germline CDR1 MNHNY, CDR2 SVGAGI (reference sequence). The CDR3 is 15 residues long. The CDR3 DNA sequence: TGTGCCAGCAGCCCCGCCACCAAGGGGAATTCACCCCTCCACTTT. This gives the protein CASSPATKGNSPLHF.

This clone appeared a single time. The CDR3 protein is CASSLEYEKLFF. The CDR3 DNA reads TGTGCCAGCAGCCTAGAGTATGAAAAACTGTTTTTT. This rearrangement joins TRBV5-5 to TRBJ1-4, with unresolved D. Germline CDR1 reads SGHKS; CDR2 reads YYEKEE (reference sequence). V was clipped by 4 bases and J by 6 bases, with 7 bases between them. The CDR3 sequence is 12 residues long. Together with reference TRBV5-5 and TRBJ1-4, the CDR3 gives the full variable domain: DAGVTQSPTHLIKTRGQQVTLRCSPISGHKSVSWYQQVLGQGPQFIFQYYEKEERGRGNFPDRFSARQFPNYSSELNVNALLLGDSALYLCASSLEYEKLFFGSGTQLSVL.

V gene TRBV21-1 combines with J gene TRBJ2-5; the table's D gene call, TRBD2, was not cross checked with the DNA. TRBV21-1 is annotated as a pseudogene. CDR3 length: 18 residues. The CDR3 protein is CASSKAGVFGTSLKTQYF. Written as DNA, the CDR3 is TGTGCCAGCAGCAAAGCCGGGGTTTTTGGGACTAGCTTGAAGACCCAGTACTTC.

This chain joins TRBV9 and TRBJ1-1; perhaps TRBD1 as D (6 bases). CDR3 length: 14 amino acids. The germline CDR1 and CDR2 sequences are SGDLS and YYNGEE. Trimming pared 0 bases from V and 3 bases from J, leaving 9 bases between. In nucleotides, the CDR3 is TGTGCCAGCAGCGTAGTGGACAGACACACTGAAGCTTTCTTT. It translates to CASSVVDRHTEAFF. The full variable domain, completed using reference TRBV9 and TRBJ1-1, is DSGVTQTPKHLITATGQRVTLRCSPRSGDLSVYWYQQSLDQGLQFLIQYYNGEERAKGNILERFSAQQFPDLHSELNLSSLELGDSALYFCASSVVDRHTEAFFGQGTRLTVV.

This clone appeared a few times. CDR3 bases: TGTGCCTGGGGGCCGGGACAGGTGACTAATGAAAAACTGTTTTTT. This translates into CAWGPGQVTNEKLFF. This chain connects TRBV30 to TRBJ1-4, with 8 bases lining up with TRBD1. The length of the CDR3 is 15 residues. Germline CDR1 reads GTSNPN; CDR2 reads SVGIG (reference sequence). Trimming at V came to 5 bases and at J to 2 bases, leaving 7 bases not matched to a gene.